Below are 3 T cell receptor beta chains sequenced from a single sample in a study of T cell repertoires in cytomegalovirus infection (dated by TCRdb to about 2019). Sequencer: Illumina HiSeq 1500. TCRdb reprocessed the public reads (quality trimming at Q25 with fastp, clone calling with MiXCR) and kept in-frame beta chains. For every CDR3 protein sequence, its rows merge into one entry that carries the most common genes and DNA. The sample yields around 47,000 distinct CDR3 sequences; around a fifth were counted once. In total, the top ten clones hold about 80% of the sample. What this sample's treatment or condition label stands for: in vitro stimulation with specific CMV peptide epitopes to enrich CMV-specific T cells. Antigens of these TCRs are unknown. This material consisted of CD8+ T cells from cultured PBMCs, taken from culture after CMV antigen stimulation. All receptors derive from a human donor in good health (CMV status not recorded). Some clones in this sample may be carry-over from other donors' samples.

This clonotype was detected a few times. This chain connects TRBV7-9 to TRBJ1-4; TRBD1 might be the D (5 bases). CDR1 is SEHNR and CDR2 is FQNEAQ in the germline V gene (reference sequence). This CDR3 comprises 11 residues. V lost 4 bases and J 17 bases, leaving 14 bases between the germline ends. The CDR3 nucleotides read TGTGCCAGCAGCTATGGGGAGGGACTATTTTTT. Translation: CASSYGEGLFF. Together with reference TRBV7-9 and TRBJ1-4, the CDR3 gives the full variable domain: DTGVSQNPRHKITKRGQNVTFRCDPISEHNRLYWYRQTLGQGPEFLTYFQNEAQLEKSRLLSDRFSAERPKGSFSTLEIQRTEQGDSAMYLCASSYGEGLFFGSGTQLSVL.

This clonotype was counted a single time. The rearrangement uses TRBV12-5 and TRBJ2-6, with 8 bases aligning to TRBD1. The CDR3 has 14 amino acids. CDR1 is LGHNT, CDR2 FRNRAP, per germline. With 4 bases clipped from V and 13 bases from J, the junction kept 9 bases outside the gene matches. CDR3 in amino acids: CASGSPDRGRVLTF. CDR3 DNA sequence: TGTGCTAGTGGTTCCCCAGACAGGGGCAGAGTCCTGACTTTC.

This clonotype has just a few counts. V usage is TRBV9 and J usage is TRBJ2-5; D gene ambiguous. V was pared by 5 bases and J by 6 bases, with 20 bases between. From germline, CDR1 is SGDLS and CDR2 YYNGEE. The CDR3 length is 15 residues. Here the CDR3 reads CASSESWTSMKTQYF. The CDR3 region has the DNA TGTGCCAGCAGTGAAAGCTGGACGAGTATGAAGACCCAGTACTTC. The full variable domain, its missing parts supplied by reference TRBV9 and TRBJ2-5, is DSGVTQTPKHLITATGQRVTLRCSPRSGDLSVYWYQQSLDQGLQFLIQYYNGEERAKGNILERFSAQQFPDLHSELNLSSLELGDSALYFCASSESWTSMKTQYFGPGTRLLVL.